Reported below is one T cell receptor (beta chain). The clone's antigen remains unknown. No per-base quality is available; no much larger clone lies one base away. The data were obtained in a study of monozygotic twins with cystic fibrosis (dated by TCRdb to the early 2020s). At the level of the whole study: Barcoded libraries were prepared from three micrograms of fragmented DNA with around 15 PCR cycles. TCR beta repertoires were compared within and between 16 monozygotic twin pairs with cystic fibrosis so that genetic influence on V and J gene usage could be assessed. Ten female and six male twin pairs, aged roughly 2.0 to 40 years (median roughly 9 years) and mostly children and adolescents, were included in the cohort. On the day of blood sampling, twins were ranked among approximately 990 cohort participants for weight-for-height and for FEVPerc (FEV1 disease centile). Data for three of the twin pairs had been reported earlier in a different context. The paper's findings and limits, for the study overall: The cohort was small, and the number of shared CDR3s showed no association with age, concordance or disease severity. V gene usage was most similar to the co-twin in 13 of 16 pairs, and J usage was most similar to the co-twin in 8 of 16 pairs, which suggests genetic constraints. Nucleotide-identical clonotype sharing was significantly higher within monozygotic CF twin pairs than between unrelated CF individuals (P = 0.000026, Mann-Whitney). Simpson clonality was found to be generally low (median 0.0095), suggesting a naive-dominated repertoire, although higher clonality was observed in the most severely affected patients.

V lost 3 bases and J lost 2 bases, and the count of bases not matched to a germline gene is 14. Via the germline V gene (reference sequence), CDR1 is GTSNPN and CDR2 SVGIG. From cysteine to phenylalanine, the CDR3 is 18 amino acids long. The read is trimmed to its CDR3 DNA, 54 bases read in frame from base 1. The twin pairs came from the European Cystic Fibrosis Twin and Sibling Study Cohort, which recruited patients from 150 or so CF clinics across 14 European countries. Both zygosity and CFTR genotype were checked in-house, and zygosity was tested with multiplex PCR across nine short tandem repeat loci. Peripheral blood was sampled from each twin, with clinical parameters recorded on the day of blood sampling. Phenol/chloroform extraction was used to isolate genomic DNA from peripheral blood cells, and the DNA was then kept in TE buffer at 4 degrees C. TCR beta CDR3 regions were amplified by multiplex PCR with the immunoSEQ immune profiling system according to the manufacturer's instructions. An Illumina NextSeq system was used to carry out the sequencing. In the paper's pipeline: The immunoSEQ Analyzer platform handled processing of the sequence data, and clonality was calculated by taking the square root of Simpson's index of productive rearrangements. Jensen-Shannon distance served as the measure of similarity in V and J usage, while OLGA was used to compute CDR3 generation probabilities. Shared CDR3 sequences were searched against the immuneACCESS database (August 2020) and VDJdb (December 2020). TCRdb carries this immuneACCESS record with in-frame sequences only. Its versions omit some clonotypes, under half of them owing to an unresolved V gene in the studies checked, with the rest unexplained. For V, J and clone size, that table is used; D and trimming come from the DNA. The table for this sample lists roughly 20,000 clones; around 97% of them were counted only once. The ten largest clonotypes hold under 2.5% of the sample.

The sequence joins TRBV30 to TRBJ2-1; TRBD1 matches 9 bases in the middle. The sequence was collected from a woman aged 25 to 39 with cystic fibrosis. The sample comprised blood. CDR3 sequence: CAWRRTPGQGSPYNEQFF. The nucleotide sequence reads TGTGCCTGGAGGCGTACTCCGGGACAGGGTAGCCCCTACAATGAGCAGTTCTTC.